Presented here are 28 T cell receptor beta chains from one specimen sequenced in a study of shared clonotypes between healthy human individuals. Using immunoSEQ multiplex PCR, the repertoire was profiled, and TCRdb retains in-frame clones only, with some absent. The table lists just over 2,000,000 clones, roughly 94% of them singletons. The sample taken for sequencing was naive CD4+ T cells sorted from blood. Subset here: CD45RA+ positively selected. These receptors were taken from a man in his late teens or twenties in good health.

The chain carries TRBV7-8 and TRBJ1-2, with D possibly being TRBD1 (5 bases). This CDR3 is 13 amino acids long. Germline V gene sequence: CDR1 SGHVS, CDR2 FQNEAQ. The V end was cut by 5 bases, the J end by 2 bases, with 9 bases between. Here the CDR3 DNA reads TGTGCCAGCAGCCAGACAGAGAACTATGGCTACACCTTC. It translates to CASSQTENYGYTF.

V and J are TRBV18 and TRBJ1-4; the D is unclear. Trimming cost V 5 bases and J 8 bases, with 9 bases left between them. CDR1 is KGHSH, CDR2 LQKENI, per germline. CDR3 length equals 12 residues. In nucleotides, the CDR3 is TGTGCCAGCTCAGACGCTCGGGAAAAACTGTTTTTT. It is translated as CASSDAREKLFF.

V gene TRBV29-1 combines with J gene TRBJ2-5, with 10 bases matching TRBD1. Germline loops: CDR1 SQVTM, CDR2 ANQGSEA. The CDR3 loop spans 15 amino acids. J was trimmed by 1 base and V by 4 bases; bases with no gene match: 6. CDR3 region: CSVVQGTGVQETQYF. The CDR3 coding sequence is TGCAGCGTTGTTCAAGGGACAGGGGTCCAAGAGACCCAGTACTTC.

The chain is built from TRBV6-5 and TRBJ2-7; TRBD2 aligns across 9 bases. V shed 0 bases and J 4 bases; nucleotides not matched to a gene: 7. CDR3 length: 16 amino acids. The germline gives CDR1 MNHEY, CDR2 SVGAGI. The CDR3 region is CASSYSTLAGPYEQYF. CDR3 sequence (DNA): TGTGCCAGCAGTTACTCGACCCTAGCGGGACCTTACGAGCAGTACTTC.

The V call is TRBV6-6, the J call TRBJ1-1, with D uncertain. V lost 6 bases and J lost 0, with 11 bases in between. Germline values: CDR1 MNHNY, CDR2 SVGAGI (reference sequence). The CDR3 is made up of 14 amino acids. CDR3 in amino acids: CASRLQGMNTEAFF. DNA for the CDR3: TGTGCCAGCAGACTACAAGGGATGAACACTGAAGCTTTCTTT.

The chain has TRBV6-5 and TRBJ2-4; 11 bases are a match to TRBD1. This CDR3 has 13 amino acids. V shed 6 bases and J 8 bases; nucleotides not matched to a gene: 3. Germline V CDR1 and CDR2: MNHEY, SVGAGI. CDR3 in amino acids: CASSRDRGDIQYF. The CDR3 bases are TGTGCCAGCAGCCGGGACAGGGGGGACATTCAGTACTTC.

The chain links TRBV7-2 to TRBJ2-1; maybe TRBD1 (6 bases). Trimming removed 4 bases at V and 9 bases at J, with 13 bases between. The CDR3 covers 13 residues. Germline V gene sequence: CDR1 SGHTA, CDR2 FQGNSA. The DNA for the CDR3 is TGTGCCAGCAGCTCCCATAGAGGGGGTGAGCAGTTCTTC. Protein sequence: CASSSHRGGEQFF. The variable domain in full, with the rest retrieved from reference TRBV7-2 and TRBJ2-1, is GAGVSQSPSNKVTEKGKDVELRCDPISGHTALYWYRQSLGQGLEFLIYFQGNSAPDKSGLPSDRFSAERTGGSVSTLTIQRTQQEDSAVYLCASSSHRGGEQFFGPGTRLTVL.

This clone was detected only once. The genes are TRBV30 and TRBJ1-3; D uncertain. The germline gives CDR1 GTSNPN, CDR2 SVGIG (reference sequence). The CDR3 runs to 11 residues. V lost 4 bases and J 3 bases, leaving 4 bases between the germline ends. The CDR3 loop is CAWKVGNTIYF. The CDR3 coding sequence is TGTGCCTGGAAAGTTGGAAACACCATATATTTT. Drawing the rest from reference TRBV30 and TRBJ1-3, the complete variable domain is SQTIHQWPATLVQPVGSPLSLECTVEGTSNPNLYWYRQAAGRGLQLLFYSVGIGQISSEVPQNLSASRPQDRQFILSSKKLLLSDSGFYLCAWKVGNTIYFGEGSWLTVV.

The V and J genes are TRBV10-3 and TRBJ2-1, with 10 bases lining up with TRBD1. The length of the CDR3 is 16 residues. Germline V CDR1 and CDR2: ENHRY, SYGVKD. V trimming: 4 bases; J trimming: 9 bases; junction bases outside the gene matches: 12. CDR3 residues: CAISGKDRGLGSEQFF. The CDR3 DNA reads TGTGCCATCAGTGGCAAGGACAGGGGGTTGGGGAGTGAGCAGTTCTTC.

The chain links TRBV10-2 to TRBJ2-3; D remains unclear. The CDR3 has 17 amino acids. Per germline, CDR1 WSHSY and CDR2 SAAADI. V was trimmed by 3 bases and J by 1 base, leaving 17 bases between them. The CDR3 nucleotides read TGCGCCAGCAGTGAAGATCGGCTCAAAAGGGGCACAGATACGCAGTATTTT. This sequence encodes CASSEDRLKRGTDTQYF.

The chain combines TRBV4-1 with TRBJ2-1, with D maybe TRBD1 (6 bases). The germline V gene has CDR1 MGHRA and CDR2 YSYEKL. CDR3 length: 16 amino acids. The V end was cut by 0 bases, the J end by 3 bases, with 12 bases between. DNA of the CDR3: TGCGCCAGCAGCCAAGAGGCGACAGGAGTCTACAATGAGCAGTTCTTC. Its protein is CASSQEATGVYNEQFF.

V and J are TRBV28 and TRBJ2-3, with 9 bases fitting TRBD2. The CDR3 is 17 amino acids. Per the germline V gene, CDR1 is MDHEN and CDR2 is SYDVKM. J lost 4 bases, V lost 2 bases, and 10 bases had no gene match. The CDR3 here is CASSLTGAGGGSDTQYF. Here the CDR3 DNA reads TGTGCCAGCAGTTTAACTGGAGCGGGGGGCGGATCAGATACGCAGTATTTT.

V and J are TRBV4-2 and TRBJ2-3, with a weak D call TRBD2 (5 bases). Trimming stripped 1 base from V and 5 bases from J, with 16 bases between. Germline values: CDR1 LGHNA, CDR2 YNFKEQ. The CDR3 loop spans 16 amino acids. The CDR3 spells CASSQAMLRVIDTQYF. The CDR3 nucleotides are TGTGCCAGCAGCCAAGCAATGCTGCGGGTTATAGATACGCAGTATTTT.

V and J are TRBV19 and TRBJ2-7; D tentatively reads TRBD1 or TRBD2 (5 bases each). Trimming took 4 bases from V and 0 from J, leaving 10 bases between them. This CDR3 has 14 amino acids. In germline, CDR1 is LNHDA, CDR2 SQIVND (reference sequence). The CDR3 protein is CASSTPGASYEQYF. As DNA, the CDR3 is TGTGCCAGTAGTACCCCCGGGGCCTCCTACGAGCAGTACTTC.

This chain's CDR3 is CASSLSGNGADTQYF. CDR3 coding DNA: TGTGCCAGTAGCCTTAGCGGGAATGGCGCAGATACGCAGTATTTT. This chain links TRBV19 with TRBJ2-3, with 8 bases aligning to TRBD2. The CDR3 is made up of 15 amino acids. The V gene end was trimmed by 6 bases and the J gene end by 4 bases; junction bases not matched to a gene: 9. CDR1 is LNHDA and CDR2 is SQIVND in the germline V gene (reference sequence).

This chain uses TRBV28 with TRBJ1-2; D not certain. The CDR3 totals 14 residues. Trimming took off 4 bases at V and 7 bases at J, with 16 bases between the two ends. Germline V gives CDR1 MDHEN, CDR2 SYDVKM. The CDR3 loop reads CASSSPGPQAGYTF. For the CDR3, the DNA is TGTGCCAGCAGTTCCCCCGGGCCCCAGGCTGGCTACACCTTC.

This chain connects TRBV5-1 to TRBJ2-5; 8 bases are a match to TRBD1. The CDR3 runs to 14 residues. V was clipped by 2 bases and J by 4 bases; unmatched bases: 4. Germline values: CDR1 SGHRS, CDR2 YFSETQ. CDR3 DNA: TGCGCCAGCAGCTTCCCAGGGGGCATAGAGACCCAGTACTTC. Translating gives CASSFPGGIETQYF.

On this clone itself: Different DNA sequences within this sample yield the same CDR3. The V and J genes are TRBV6-1 and TRBJ1-5; no firm D call. The CDR3 sequence is 13 residues long. V was shortened by 2 bases and J by 6 bases, with 8 bases between the two germline ends. Germline CDR1 is MNHNS and CDR2 is SASEGT. The CDR3 DNA follows: TGTGCCAGCAGTGAATCGGGGTTTCAGCCCCAGCATTTT. It specifies CASSESGFQPQHF.

The J gene is TRBJ2-7, the V gene TRBV7-2, with TRBD1 identical over 10 bases. CDR1 is SGHTA and CDR2 is FQGNSA in the germline V gene. This CDR3 has 17 amino acids. With V trimmed by 5 bases and J by 5 bases, 15 bases remained unmatched. CDR3 protein: CASSLQPGQGVYHEQYF. For the CDR3, the DNA is TGTGCCAGCAGCCTTCAGCCCGGACAGGGGGTATACCACGAGCAGTACTTC.

J is TRBJ1-1 and V is TRBV18; the match to TRBD1 covers 7 bases. Germline V lookup: CDR1 KGHSH, CDR2 LQKENI. This CDR3 has 14 amino acids. V lost 6 bases, J lost 0 bases, and 4 bases stayed unmatched. The CDR3 sequence: CASSGQNMNTEAFF. The DNA for the CDR3 is TGTGCCAGCTCGGGACAGAACATGAACACTGAAGCTTTCTTT.

The rearrangement uses TRBV29-1 and TRBJ1-1, with D tentatively TRBD1 (5 bases). The germline V and J ends were trimmed by 7 bases and 3 bases, with 18 bases remaining between them. Germline CDR1 is SQVTM and CDR2 is ANQGSEA. The CDR3 is 14 residues long. The CDR3 region is CSARPIQGDTEAFF. In nucleotides, the CDR3 is TGCAGCGCCAGACCTATTCAGGGCGACACTGAAGCTTTCTTT.

The chain combines TRBV27 with TRBJ2-7; possibly TRBD2 for D (6 bases). Germline V gives CDR1 MNHEY, CDR2 SMNVEV (reference sequence). Trimming stripped 0 bases from V and 3 bases from J, with 6 bases between. The CDR3 is 13 residues long. The CDR3 DNA reads as TGTGCCAGCAGTTTATCCGGGGGCTACGAGCAGTACTTC. Translating it yields CASSLSGGYEQYF.

The chain uses TRBV5-6 and TRBJ2-2, with 9 bases fitting TRBD1. J gave up 5 bases and V 5 bases, and 7 bases lay outside the gene matches. Germline V CDR1 and CDR2: SGHDT, YYEEEE. The CDR3 runs to 15 residues. The CDR3 DNA is TGTGCCAGCAGAACCGGGACAGGGAGAACCGGGGAGCTGTTTTTT. Translated, it gives CASRTGTGRTGELFF.

This chain joins TRBV30 and TRBJ2-2; D gene uncertain. Trimming left V 2 bases short and J 7 bases short, with 8 bases between. The germline CDR1 and CDR2 sequences are GTSNPN and SVGIG (reference sequence). This CDR3 comprises 12 residues. CDR3 sequence reads: CAWSTWDGELFF. The CDR3 nucleotides read TGTGCCTGGAGTACGTGGGACGGGGAGCTGTTTTTT.

The chain recombines TRBV6-1 with TRBJ2-1; no clear D gene. The CDR3 consists of 14 residues. Germline lookup yields CDR1 MNHNS and CDR2 SASEGT. Deletions cut 7 bases from V and 3 bases from J, with 13 bases between. CDR3 loop: CASNGPGLYNEQFF. In DNA, the CDR3 is TGTGCCAGCAACGGGCCCGGGCTCTACAATGAGCAGTTCTTC.

In DNA form, the CDR3 reads TGTGCCAGCGGGTCCTTCCTGGGACAGGGGAAGAATTCACCCCTCCACTTT. It is translated as CASGSFLGQGKNSPLHF. The J gene is TRBJ1-6, the V gene TRBV11-2, with TRBD1 matching over 10 bases. This CDR3 spans 17 amino acids. V was clipped by 8 bases and J by 7 bases; unmatched bases: 14. CDR1 SGHAT and CDR2 FQNNGV come from the germline V gene.

The chain links TRBV7-6 to TRBJ2-1; no definite D call. V was clipped by 5 bases and J by 5 bases, with 4 bases between them. The germline V gene encodes CDR1 SGHVS and CDR2 FNYEAQ. This CDR3 region has 11 residues. DNA for the CDR3: TGTGCCAGCAGCCGAGACAATGAGCAGTTCTTC. It codes for CASSRDNEQFF.

This rearrangement joins TRBV9 to TRBJ2-6; D ambiguous. The germline CDR1 and CDR2 sequences are SGDLS and YYNGEE. V dropped 4 bases and J dropped 0 bases, with 14 bases sitting between them. This CDR3 contains 17 residues. CDR3 in DNA: TGTGCCAGCAGCCACTTGGCCGCGACCTCTGGGGCCAACGTCCTGACTTTC. Its translation: CASSHLAATSGANVLTF.